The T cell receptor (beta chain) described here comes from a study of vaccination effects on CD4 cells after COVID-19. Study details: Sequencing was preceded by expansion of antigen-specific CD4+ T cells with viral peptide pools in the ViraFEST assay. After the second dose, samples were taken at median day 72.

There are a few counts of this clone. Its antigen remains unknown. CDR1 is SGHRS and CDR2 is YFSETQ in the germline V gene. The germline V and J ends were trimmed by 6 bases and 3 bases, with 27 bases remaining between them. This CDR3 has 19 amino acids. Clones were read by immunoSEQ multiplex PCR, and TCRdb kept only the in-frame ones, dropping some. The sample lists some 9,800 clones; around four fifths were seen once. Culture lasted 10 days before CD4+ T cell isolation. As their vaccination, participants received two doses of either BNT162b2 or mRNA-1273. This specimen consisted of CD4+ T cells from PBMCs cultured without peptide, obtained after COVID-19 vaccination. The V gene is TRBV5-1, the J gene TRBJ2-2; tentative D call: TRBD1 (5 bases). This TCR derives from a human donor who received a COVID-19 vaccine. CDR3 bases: TGCGCCAGCACCTGGTCGGCAGGGCTGTGGCCCTCCGACACCGGGGAGCTGTTTTTT. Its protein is CASTWSAGLWPSDTGELFF.